The entry that follows covers one T cell receptor beta chain sequence. Its antigen is undetermined. The CDR3 is 15 amino acids. Germline V gene lookup returns CDR1 MNHEY and CDR2 SMNVEV (reference sequence). V was clipped by 2 bases and J by 0 bases; unmatched bases: 4. This entry belongs to a study of T cell repertoires in cytomegalovirus infection. Study overall: Peptides in the study included HLA-C-restricted and HLA-B-restricted CMV epitopes. Through public TCR beta signatures, both CMV infection and matching HLA type were indicated. Study-level results: Individuals carrying CMV plus the relevant HLA were identified by cumulative frequency of public TCR beta families. It was HLA-C-restricted CMV-specific TCR beta clonotypes that dominated the response ex vivo.

TCRdb passed the reads through MiXCR, listing each CDR3 protein once. The sample has approximately 390,000 distinct CDR3 sequences; about 35% are singletons. Here the sequenced sample was cultured PBMCs, taken from culture after CMV antigen stimulation. The chain joins TRBV27 to TRBJ2-7; 7 nucleotides match TRBD1. This clonotype was obtained from a human donor in good health (CMV status not recorded). Some clones in this sample may be carry-over from other donors' samples. CDR3 sequence: CASSLRDSSSYEQYF. The CDR3 nucleotides are TGTGCCAGCAGTTTAAGGGACAGCAGCTCCTACGAGCAGTACTTC.